Listed below are T cell receptor beta chains from one sample, sequenced in a study of blood T cell repertoires in COVID-19. Sequenced by immunoSEQ multiplex PCR; TCRdb stores in-frame clones only, minus some. This table has roughly 38,000 clones, about two thirds appearing once. Sequences were obtained from peripheral blood. All receptors come from a man in his 70s with COVID-19, enrolled during active disease. The CDR3 runs from the conserved cysteine through the conserved F or W.

V	J	CDR3
TRBV3-1/TRBV3-2	TRBJ2-5	CASSQPGLAEETQYF
TRBV7-2	TRBJ2-7	CASSTQGAHEQYF
TRBV19	TRBJ2-1	CASSIDGGRAYNEQFF
TRBV15	TRBJ2-3	CATDGGLAGTSTDTQYF
TRBV29-1	TRBJ1-2	CSVSPGRDYGYTF
TRBV9	TRBJ2-3	CASSVRDTQYF
TRBV5-4	TRBJ2-1	CASSSDGGDYNEQFF
TRBV7-9	TRBJ2-2	CASSLDAYNTGELFF
TRBV7-8	TRBJ1-1	CASSLGGGTEAFF
TRBV6-1	TRBJ1-2	CASSEALFLPDYGYTF
TRBV7-9	TRBJ1-2	CASSSTPRGYGYTF
TRBV7-2	TRBJ2-2	CASSPWTGGISGELFF
TRBV30	TRBJ2-2	CAWSVAKGAGELFF
TRBV11-2	TRBJ1-1	CASSLPTGGGRAFF
TRBV11-2	TRBJ1-1	CASSKQGTLETFF
TRBV30	TRBJ1-3	CAWSTGQGNTIYF
TRBV5-1	TRBJ2-3	CASSSGTETDTQYF
TRBV18	TRBJ2-1	CASSLGLAGGSYNEQFF
TRBV4-2	TRBJ2-2	CASSQGGRGVANTGELFF
TRBV19	TRBJ1-2	CASKWTGGHGYTF
TRBV18	TRBJ2-7	CASSPGSGEQYF
TRBV6-5	TRBJ2-1	CASSSTAVNEQFF
TRBV6-2/TRBV6-3	TRBJ2-1	CASSFPTGGRYEQFF
TRBV2	TRBJ1-1	CASNVLGHTEAFF
TRBV24-1	TRBJ1-2	CATSDLRYGYTF
TRBV7-2	TRBJ2-7	CASSFRTGGTYEQYF
TRBV19	TRBJ2-1	CASSIKAGNNEQFF
TRBV19	TRBJ2-5	CASSIGRQPQETQYF
TRBV19	TRBJ2-1	CASSMTDYNEQFF
TRBV28	TRBJ1-2	CASSPNQGAGYGYTF
TRBV4-1	TRBJ1-5	CASSHVGREVGQPQHF
TRBV4-1	TRBJ1-1	CASSQETHSLAFF
TRBV12-3/TRBV12-4	TRBJ2-1	CASSLRRGNEQFF
TRBV18	TRBJ1-2	CASSPTGSIWGYGYTF
TRBV5-6	TRBJ1-5	CASSSKPDQPQHF
TRBV25-1	TRBJ1-1	CASSEWGQGIMNTEAFF
TRBV28	TRBJ1-1	CASSSWTGASEAFF
TRBV4-2	TRBJ2-7	CASSPRTETYEQYF
TRBV6-5	TRBJ1-2	CASSTGEYGYTF
TRBV4-2	TRBJ2-1	CASSQDLPWAGFYNEQFF
TRBV10-3	TRBJ2-5	CAISEGLEEAQYF
TRBV6-5	TRBJ2-2	CASSFSRGPNTGELFF
TRBV12-3/TRBV12-4	TRBJ1-4	CATQVKPNEKLFF
TRBV5-1	TRBJ2-7	CASSPHGTGGYEQYF
TRBV7-2	TRBJ2-7	CASSPQGGSSYEQYF
TRBV7-2	TRBJ2-5	CASSLRPPFGAFKETQYF